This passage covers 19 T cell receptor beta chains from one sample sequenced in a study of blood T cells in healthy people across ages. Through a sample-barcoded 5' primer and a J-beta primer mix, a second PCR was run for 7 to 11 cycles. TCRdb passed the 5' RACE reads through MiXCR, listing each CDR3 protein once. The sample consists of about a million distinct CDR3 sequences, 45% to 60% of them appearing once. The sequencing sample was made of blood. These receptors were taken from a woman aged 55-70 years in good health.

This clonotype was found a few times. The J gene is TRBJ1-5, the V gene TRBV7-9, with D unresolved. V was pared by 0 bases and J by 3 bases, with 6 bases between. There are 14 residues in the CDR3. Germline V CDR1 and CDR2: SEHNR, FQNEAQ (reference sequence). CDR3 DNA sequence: TGTGCCAGCAGCTTAGCCGGGTACAATCAGCCCCAGCATTTT. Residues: CASSLAGYNQPQHF.

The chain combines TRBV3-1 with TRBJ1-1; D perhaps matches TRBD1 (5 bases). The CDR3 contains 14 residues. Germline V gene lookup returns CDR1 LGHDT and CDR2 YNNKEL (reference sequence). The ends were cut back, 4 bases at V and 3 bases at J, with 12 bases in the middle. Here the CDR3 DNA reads TGTGCCAGCAGCCGCTCTGGGGGTGACACTGAAGCTTTCTTT. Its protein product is CASSRSGGDTEAFF.

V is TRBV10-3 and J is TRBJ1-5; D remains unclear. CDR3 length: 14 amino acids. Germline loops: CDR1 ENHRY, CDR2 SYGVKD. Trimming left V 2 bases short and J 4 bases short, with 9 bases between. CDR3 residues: CAISEVGPNQPQHF. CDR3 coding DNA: TGTGCCATCAGTGAGGTGGGCCCGAATCAGCCCCAGCATTTT.

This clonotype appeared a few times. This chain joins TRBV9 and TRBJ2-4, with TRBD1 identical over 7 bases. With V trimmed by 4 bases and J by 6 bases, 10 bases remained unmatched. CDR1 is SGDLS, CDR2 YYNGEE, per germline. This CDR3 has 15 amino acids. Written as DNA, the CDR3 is TGTGCCAGCAGCCCGCCGGACAGGTTTGGAAACATTCAGTACTTC. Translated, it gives CASSPPDRFGNIQYF.

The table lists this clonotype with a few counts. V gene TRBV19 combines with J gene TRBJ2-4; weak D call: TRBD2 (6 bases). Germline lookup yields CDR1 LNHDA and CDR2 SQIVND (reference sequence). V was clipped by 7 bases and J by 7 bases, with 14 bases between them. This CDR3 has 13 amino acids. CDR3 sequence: CASTPRRGNIQYF. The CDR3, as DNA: TGTGCCAGTACCCCGAGGAGGGGTAACATTCAGTACTTC.

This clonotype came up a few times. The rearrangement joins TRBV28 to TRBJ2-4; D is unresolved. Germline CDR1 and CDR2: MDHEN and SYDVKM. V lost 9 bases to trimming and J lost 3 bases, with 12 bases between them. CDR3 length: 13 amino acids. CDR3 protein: CASNPGNKNIQYF. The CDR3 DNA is TGTGCCAGTAATCCGGGCAACAAAAACATTCAGTACTTC.

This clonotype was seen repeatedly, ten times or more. CDR3: CASSQALGRPVTRYYGYTF. In DNA form, the CDR3 reads TGCGCCAGCAGCCAAGCCCTCGGACGACCCGTCACCAGATACTATGGCTACACCTTC. V usage is TRBV4-3 and J usage is TRBJ1-2; D gene ambiguous. Trimming left V 1 base short and J 3 bases short, with 24 bases between. CDR1 is LGHNA, CDR2 YSLEER, per germline. The CDR3 length is 19 residues.

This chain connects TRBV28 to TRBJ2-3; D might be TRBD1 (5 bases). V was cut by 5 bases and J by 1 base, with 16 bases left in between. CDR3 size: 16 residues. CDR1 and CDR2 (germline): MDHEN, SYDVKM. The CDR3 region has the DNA TGTGCCAGCAGTCTCCTAGGGGAAGGGGGCACAGATACGCAGTATTTT. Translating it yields CASSLLGEGGTDTQYF.

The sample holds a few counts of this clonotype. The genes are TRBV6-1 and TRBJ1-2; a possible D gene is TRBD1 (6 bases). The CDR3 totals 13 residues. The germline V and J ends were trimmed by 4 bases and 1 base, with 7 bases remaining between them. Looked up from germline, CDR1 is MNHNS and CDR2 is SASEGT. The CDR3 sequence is CASSGTVNYGYTF. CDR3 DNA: TGTGCCAGCAGTGGGACAGTTAACTATGGCTACACCTTC.

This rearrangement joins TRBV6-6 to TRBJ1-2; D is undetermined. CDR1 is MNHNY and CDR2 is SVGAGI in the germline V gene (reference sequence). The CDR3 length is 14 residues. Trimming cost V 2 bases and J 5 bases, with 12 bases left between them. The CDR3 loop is CASSYQADWYGYTF. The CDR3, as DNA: TGTGCCAGCAGTTACCAGGCCGACTGGTATGGCTACACCTTC.

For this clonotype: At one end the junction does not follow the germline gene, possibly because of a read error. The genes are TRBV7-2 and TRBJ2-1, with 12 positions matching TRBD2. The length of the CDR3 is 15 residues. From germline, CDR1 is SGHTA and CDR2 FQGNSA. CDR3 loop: CASTVLAGGPYEQFF. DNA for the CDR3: TGTGCCAGCACCGTGCTAGCGGGAGGGCCGTATGAGCAGTTTTTC. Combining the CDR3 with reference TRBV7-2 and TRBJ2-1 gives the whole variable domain GAGVSQSPSNKVTEKGKDVELRCDPISGHTALYWYRQSLGQGLEFLIYFQGNSAPDKSGLPSDRFSAERTGGSVSTLTIQRTQQEDSAVYLCASTVLAGGPYEQFFGPGTRLTVL.

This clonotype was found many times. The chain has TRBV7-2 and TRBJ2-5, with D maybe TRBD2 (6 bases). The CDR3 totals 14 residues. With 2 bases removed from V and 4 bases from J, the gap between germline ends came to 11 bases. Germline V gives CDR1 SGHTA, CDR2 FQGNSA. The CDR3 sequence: CASSLNRGRETQYF. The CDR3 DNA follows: TGTGCCAGCAGCTTAAACCGGGGGAGAGAGACCCAGTACTTC.

The CDR3 DNA follows: TGTGCCAGCAGCCATGCGTGGCGGCCAGAGACCCAGTACTTC. It specifies CASSHAWRPETQYF. V is TRBV3-1 and J is TRBJ2-7; D unclear. TRBJ2-5 explains the end of the DNA better; the J call may be wrong. The CDR3 runs 14 residues. CDR1 and CDR2 from the germline V gene are LGHDT and YNNKEL (reference sequence).

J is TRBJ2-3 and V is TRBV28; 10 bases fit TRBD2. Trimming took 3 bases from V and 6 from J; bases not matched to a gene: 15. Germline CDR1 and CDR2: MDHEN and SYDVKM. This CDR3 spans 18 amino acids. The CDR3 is CASSFVAGGGEGRDTQYF. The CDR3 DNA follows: TGTGCCAGCAGTTTTGTAGCGGGAGGAGGAGAGGGGAGGGATACGCAGTATTTT. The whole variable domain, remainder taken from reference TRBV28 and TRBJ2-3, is DVKVTQSSRYLVKRTGEKVFLECVQDMDHENMFWYRQDPGLGLRLIYFSYDVKMKEKGDIPEGYSVSREKKERFSLILESASTNQTSMYLCASSFVAGGGEGRDTQYFGPGTRLTVL.

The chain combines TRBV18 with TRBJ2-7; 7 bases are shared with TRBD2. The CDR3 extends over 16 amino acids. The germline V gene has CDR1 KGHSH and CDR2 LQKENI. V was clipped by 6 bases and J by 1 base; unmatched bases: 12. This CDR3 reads CASSPPGAGASYEQYF. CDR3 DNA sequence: TGTGCCAGCTCCCCCCCCGGGGCGGGAGCATCCTACGAGCAGTACTTC.

CDR3 bases: TGCGCCAGCAGCCAAGATCGGGCCGGGCTCTCCTACGAGCAGTACTTC. Its protein product is CASSQDRAGLSYEQYF. The V gene is TRBV4-1, the J gene TRBJ2-7, with D unresolved. Trimming cost V 0 bases and J 0 bases, with 12 bases left between them. Germline V gives CDR1 MGHRA, CDR2 YSYEKL. CDR3 length: 16 amino acids.

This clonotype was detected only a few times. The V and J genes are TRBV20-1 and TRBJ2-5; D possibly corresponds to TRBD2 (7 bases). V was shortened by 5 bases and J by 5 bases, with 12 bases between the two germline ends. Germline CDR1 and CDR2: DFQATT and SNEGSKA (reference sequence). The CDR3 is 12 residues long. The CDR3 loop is CSAPKGGETQYF. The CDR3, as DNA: TGCAGTGCTCCCAAGGGGGGGGAGACCCAGTACTTC.

DNA for the CDR3: TGCGCCAGCAGCCAAGAGTCCAGTCGGGGGACGCAGTATTTT. Its protein product is CASSQESSRGTQYF. The chain employs TRBV4-3 and TRBJ2-3, with D maybe TRBD2 (6 bases). The CDR3 contains 14 residues. Between the trimmed V and J ends, which lost 0 bases and 9 bases, there was a span of 13 bases. Looked up from germline, CDR1 is LGHNA and CDR2 is YSLEER.

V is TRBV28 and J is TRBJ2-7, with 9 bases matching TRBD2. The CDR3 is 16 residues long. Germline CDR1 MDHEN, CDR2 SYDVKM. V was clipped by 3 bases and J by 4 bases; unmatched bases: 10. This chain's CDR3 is CASSLISGSGLYEQYF. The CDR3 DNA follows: TGTGCCAGCAGTTTGATTAGCGGGAGTGGTTTATACGAGCAGTACTTC. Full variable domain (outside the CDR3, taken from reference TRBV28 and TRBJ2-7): DVKVTQSSRYLVKRTGEKVFLECVQDMDHENMFWYRQDPGLGLRLIYFSYDVKMKEKGDIPEGYSVSREKKERFSLILESASTNQTSMYLCASSLISGSGLYEQYFGPGTRLTVT.